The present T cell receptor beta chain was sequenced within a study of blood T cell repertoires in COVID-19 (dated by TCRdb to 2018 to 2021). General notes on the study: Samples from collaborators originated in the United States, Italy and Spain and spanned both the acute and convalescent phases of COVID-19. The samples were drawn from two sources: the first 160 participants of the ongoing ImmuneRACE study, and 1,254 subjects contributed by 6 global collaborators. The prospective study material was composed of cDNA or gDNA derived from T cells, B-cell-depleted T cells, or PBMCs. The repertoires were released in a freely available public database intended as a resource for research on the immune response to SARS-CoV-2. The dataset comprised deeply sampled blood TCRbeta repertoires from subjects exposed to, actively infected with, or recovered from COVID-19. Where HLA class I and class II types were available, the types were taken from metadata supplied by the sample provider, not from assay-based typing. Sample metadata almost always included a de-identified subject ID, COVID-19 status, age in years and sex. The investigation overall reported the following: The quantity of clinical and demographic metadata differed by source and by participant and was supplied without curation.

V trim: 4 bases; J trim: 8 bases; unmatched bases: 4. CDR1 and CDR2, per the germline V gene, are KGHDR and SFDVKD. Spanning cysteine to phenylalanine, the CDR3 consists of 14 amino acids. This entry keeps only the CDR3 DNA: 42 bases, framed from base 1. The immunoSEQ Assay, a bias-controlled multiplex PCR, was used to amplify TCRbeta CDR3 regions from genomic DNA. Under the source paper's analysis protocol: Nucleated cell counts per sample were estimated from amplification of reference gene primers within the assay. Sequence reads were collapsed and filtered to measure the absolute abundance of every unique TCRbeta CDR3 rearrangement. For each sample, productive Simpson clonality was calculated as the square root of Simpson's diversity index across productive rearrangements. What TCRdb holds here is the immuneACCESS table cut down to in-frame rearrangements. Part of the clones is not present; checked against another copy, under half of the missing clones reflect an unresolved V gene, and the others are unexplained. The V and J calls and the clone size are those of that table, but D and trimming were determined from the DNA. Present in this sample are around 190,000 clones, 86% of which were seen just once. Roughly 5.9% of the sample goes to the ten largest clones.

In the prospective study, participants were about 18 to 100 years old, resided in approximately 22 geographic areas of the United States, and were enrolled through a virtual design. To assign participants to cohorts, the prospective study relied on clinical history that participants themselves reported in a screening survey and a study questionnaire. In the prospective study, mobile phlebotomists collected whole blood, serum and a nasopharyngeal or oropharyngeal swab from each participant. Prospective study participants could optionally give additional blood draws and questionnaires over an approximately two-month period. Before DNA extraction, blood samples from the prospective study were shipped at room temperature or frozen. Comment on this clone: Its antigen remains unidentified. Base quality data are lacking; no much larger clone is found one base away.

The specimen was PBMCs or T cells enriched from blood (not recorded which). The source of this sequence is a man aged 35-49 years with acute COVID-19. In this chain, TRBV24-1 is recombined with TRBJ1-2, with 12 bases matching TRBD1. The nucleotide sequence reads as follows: TGTGCCACCAGTGAGGCCGGGACAGGGGGCGGCTACACCTTC. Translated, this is CATSEAGTGGGYTF.